Detailed here is one T cell receptor (beta chain). The data were obtained in a study of T cell responses to AZD1222 COVID-19 vaccine. Profiling relied on immunoSEQ multiplex PCR, and the TCRdb table lists in-frame clones only, not all of them. The table records about 150,000 clones, roughly nine tenths of them present only once. V was pared by 3 bases and J by 8 bases, with 22 bases between. CDR3 size: 16 residues. CDR1 is KGHSH and CDR2 is LQKENI in the germline V gene. This material consisted of peripheral blood, taken on day 0 of AZD1222 vaccination. V gene TRBV18 combines with J gene TRBJ1-2, with TRBD1 as a possible D gene (5 bases). The source is an adult in good health. CDR3 region: CASSPAEIDRQGGYTF. The DNA of the CDR3 is TGTGCCAGCTCACCGGCTGAAATCGACAGACAAGGGGGCTACACCTTC.